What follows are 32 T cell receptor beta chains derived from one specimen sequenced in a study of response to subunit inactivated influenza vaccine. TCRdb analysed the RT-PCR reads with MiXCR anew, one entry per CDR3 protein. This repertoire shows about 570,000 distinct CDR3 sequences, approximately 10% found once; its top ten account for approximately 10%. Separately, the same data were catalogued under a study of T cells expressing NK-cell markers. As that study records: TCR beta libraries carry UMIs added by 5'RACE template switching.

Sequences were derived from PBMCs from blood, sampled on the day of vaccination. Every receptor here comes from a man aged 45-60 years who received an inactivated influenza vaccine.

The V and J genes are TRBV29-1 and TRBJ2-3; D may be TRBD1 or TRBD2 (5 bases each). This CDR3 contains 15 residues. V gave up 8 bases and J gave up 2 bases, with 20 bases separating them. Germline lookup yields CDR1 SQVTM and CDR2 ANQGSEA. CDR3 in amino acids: CSSSSGGWHTDTQYF. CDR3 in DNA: TGCAGCTCCTCAAGTGGGGGTTGGCACACAGATACGCAGTATTTT.

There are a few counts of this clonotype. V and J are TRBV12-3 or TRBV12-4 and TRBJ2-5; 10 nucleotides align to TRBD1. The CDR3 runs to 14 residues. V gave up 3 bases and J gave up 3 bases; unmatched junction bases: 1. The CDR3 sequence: CASSLTGGEETQYF. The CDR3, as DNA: TGTGCCAGCAGTTTGACAGGGGGCGAAGAGACCCAGTACTTC.

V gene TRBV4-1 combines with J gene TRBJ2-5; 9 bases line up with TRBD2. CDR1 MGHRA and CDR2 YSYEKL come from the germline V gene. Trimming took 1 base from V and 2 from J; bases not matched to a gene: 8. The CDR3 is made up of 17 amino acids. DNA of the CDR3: TGCGCCAGCAGCCAAGTCTATGCGGGGGGGCAGCAAGAGACCCAGTACTTC. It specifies CASSQVYAGGQQETQYF.

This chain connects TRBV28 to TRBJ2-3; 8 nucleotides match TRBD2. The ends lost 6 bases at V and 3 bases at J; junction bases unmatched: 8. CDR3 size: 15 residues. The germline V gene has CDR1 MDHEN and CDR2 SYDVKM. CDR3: CASSQSGLDTDTQYF. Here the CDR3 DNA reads TGTGCCAGCAGCCAATCGGGACTAGATACAGATACGCAGTATTTT.

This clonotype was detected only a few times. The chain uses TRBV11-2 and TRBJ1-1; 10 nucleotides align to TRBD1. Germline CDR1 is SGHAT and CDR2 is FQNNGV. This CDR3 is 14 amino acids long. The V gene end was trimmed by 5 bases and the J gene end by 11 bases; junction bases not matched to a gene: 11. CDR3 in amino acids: CASSRTGGQRVAFF. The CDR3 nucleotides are TGTGCCAGCAGCCGGACAGGGGGGCAAAGAGTGGCTTTCTTT.

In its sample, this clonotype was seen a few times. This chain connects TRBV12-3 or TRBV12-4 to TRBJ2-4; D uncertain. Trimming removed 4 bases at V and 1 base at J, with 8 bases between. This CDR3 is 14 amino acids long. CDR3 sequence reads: CASSYDGAKNIQYF. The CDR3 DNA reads TGTGCCAGCAGTTACGACGGGGCCAAAAACATTCAGTACTTC.

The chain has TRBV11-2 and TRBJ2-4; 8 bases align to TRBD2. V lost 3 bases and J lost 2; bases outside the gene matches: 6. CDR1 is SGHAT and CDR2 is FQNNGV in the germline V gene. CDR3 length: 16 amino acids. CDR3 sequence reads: CASSFGGGWPKNIQYF. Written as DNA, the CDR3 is TGTGCCAGCAGCTTCGGGGGGGGCTGGCCCAAAAACATTCAGTACTTC.

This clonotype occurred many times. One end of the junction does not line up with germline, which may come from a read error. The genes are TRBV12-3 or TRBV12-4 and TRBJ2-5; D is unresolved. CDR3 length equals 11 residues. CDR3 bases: TGTGCCAGCGGTTTGGGGGAGACCCAGTACTTC. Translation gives CASGLGETQYF.

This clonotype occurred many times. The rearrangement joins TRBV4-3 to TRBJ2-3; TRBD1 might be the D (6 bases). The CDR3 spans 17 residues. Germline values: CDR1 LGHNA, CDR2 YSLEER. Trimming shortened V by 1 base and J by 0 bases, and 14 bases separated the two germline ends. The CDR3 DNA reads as TGCGCCAGCAGCCAAGTACAGGGAAGGCAGAGCACAGATACGCAGTATTTT. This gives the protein CASSQVQGRQSTDTQYF.

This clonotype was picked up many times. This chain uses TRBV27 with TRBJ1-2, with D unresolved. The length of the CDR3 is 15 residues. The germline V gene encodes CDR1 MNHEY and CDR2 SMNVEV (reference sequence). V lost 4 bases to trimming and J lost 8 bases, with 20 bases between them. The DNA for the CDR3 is TGTGCCAGCAGTTACTACCCGGGGATAACGGAGGGCTACACCTTC. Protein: CASSYYPGITEGYTF.

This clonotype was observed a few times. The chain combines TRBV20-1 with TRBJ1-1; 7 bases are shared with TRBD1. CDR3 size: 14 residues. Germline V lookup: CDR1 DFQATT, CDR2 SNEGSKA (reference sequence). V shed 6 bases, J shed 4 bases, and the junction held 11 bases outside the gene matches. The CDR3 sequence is CSATTTTGPTEAFF. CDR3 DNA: TGCAGTGCCACGACGACGACAGGGCCCACTGAAGCTTTCTTT.

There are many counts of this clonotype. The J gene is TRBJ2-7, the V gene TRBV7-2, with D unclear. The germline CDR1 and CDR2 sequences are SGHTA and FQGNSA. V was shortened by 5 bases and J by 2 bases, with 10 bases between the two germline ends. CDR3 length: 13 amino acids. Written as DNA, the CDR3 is TGTGCCAGCAGCCAGGACCGAACCTACGAGCAGTACTTC. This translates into CASSQDRTYEQYF.

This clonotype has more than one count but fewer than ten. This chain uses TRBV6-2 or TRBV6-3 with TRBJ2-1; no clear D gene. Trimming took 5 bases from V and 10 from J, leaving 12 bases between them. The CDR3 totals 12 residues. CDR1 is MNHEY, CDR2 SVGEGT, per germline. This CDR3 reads CASSPPLSEQFF. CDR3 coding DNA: TGTGCCAGCAGTCCCCCCTTGTCGGAGCAGTTCTTC.

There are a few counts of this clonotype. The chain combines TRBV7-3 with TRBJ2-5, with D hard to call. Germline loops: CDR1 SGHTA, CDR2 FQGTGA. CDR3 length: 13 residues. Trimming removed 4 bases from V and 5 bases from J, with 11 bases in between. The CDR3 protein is CASSSTPVETQYF. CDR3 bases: TGTGCCAGCAGCTCCACACCGGTGGAGACCCAGTACTTC.

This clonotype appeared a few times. CDR3: CASSPTGTSYYNEQFF. The DNA for the CDR3 is TGTGCCAGCTCACCTACCGGGACTTCCTACTACAATGAGCAGTTCTTC. The chain joins TRBV18 to TRBJ2-1, with D possibly being TRBD2 (6 bases). The CDR3 is 16 amino acids. CDR1 is KGHSH, CDR2 LQKENI, per germline. The V end was cut by 3 bases, the J end by 3 bases, with 15 bases between.

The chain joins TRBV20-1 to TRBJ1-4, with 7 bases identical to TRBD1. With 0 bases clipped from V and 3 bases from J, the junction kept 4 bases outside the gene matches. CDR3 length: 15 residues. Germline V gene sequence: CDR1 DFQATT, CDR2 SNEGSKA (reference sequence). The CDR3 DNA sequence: TGCAGTGCTAGAGATTACAGGGGATCTAATGAAAAACTGTTTTTT. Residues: CSARDYRGSNEKLFF.

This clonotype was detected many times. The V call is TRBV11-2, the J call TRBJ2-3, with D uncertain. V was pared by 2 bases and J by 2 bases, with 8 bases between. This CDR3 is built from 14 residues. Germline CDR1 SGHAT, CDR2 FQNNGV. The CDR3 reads CASSLTGNTDTQYF. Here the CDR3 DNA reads TGTGCCAGCAGCTTAACTGGCAACACAGATACGCAGTATTTT.

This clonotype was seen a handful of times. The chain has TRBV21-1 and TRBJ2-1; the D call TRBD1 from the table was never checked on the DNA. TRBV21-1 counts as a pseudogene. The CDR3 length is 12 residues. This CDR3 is CASKEGGNEQFF. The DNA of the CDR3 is TGTGCCAGCAAGGAAGGGGGCAATGAGCAGTTCTTC.

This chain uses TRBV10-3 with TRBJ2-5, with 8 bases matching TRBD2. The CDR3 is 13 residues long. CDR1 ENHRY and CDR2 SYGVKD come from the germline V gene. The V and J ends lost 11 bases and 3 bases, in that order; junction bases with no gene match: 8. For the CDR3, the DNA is TGTGCCTCACGGACTAGCTTGGAAGAGACCCAGTACTTC. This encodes CASRTSLEETQYF.

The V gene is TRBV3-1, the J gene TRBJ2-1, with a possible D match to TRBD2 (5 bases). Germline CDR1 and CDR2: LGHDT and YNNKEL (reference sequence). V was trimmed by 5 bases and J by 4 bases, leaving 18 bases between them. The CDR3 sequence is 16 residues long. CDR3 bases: TGTGCCAGCAGCTCTAGTGTGGTAGCGACATACAATGAGCAGTTCTTC. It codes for CASSSSVVATYNEQFF.

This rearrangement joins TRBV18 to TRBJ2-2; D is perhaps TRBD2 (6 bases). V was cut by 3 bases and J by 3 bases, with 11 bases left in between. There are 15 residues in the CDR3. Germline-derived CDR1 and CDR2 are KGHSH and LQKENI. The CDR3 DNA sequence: TGTGCCAGCTCACCGCGGGGCTCTTACACCGGGGAGCTGTTTTTT. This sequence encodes CASSPRGSYTGELFF.

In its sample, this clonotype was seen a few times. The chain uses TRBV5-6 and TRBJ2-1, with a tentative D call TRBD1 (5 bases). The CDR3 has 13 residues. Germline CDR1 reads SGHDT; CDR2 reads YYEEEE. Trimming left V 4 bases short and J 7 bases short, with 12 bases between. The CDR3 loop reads CASSELQGNEQFF. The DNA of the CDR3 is TGTGCCAGCAGCGAACTGCAGGGTAATGAGCAGTTCTTC.

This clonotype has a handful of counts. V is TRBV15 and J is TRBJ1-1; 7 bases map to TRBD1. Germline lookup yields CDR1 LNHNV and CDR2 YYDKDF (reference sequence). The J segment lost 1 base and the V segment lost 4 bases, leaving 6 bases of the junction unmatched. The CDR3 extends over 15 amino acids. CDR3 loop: CATSIWKGANTEAFF. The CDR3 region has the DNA TGTGCCACCAGCATATGGAAGGGGGCGAACACTGAAGCTTTCTTT.

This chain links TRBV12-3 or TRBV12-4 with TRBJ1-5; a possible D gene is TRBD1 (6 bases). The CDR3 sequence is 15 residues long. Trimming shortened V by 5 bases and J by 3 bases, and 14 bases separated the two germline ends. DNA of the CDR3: TGTGCCAGCAGTCGTGCAGGGGTGGACAATCAGCCCCAGCATTTT. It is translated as CASSRAGVDNQPQHF.

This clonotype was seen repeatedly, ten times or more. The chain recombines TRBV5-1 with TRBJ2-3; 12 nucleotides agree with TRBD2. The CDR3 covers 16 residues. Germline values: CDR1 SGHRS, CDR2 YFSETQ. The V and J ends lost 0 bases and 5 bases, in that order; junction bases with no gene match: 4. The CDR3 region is CASSLERLAGEDTQYF. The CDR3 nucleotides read TGCGCCAGCAGCTTGGAGCGACTAGCGGGGGAAGATACGCAGTATTTT.

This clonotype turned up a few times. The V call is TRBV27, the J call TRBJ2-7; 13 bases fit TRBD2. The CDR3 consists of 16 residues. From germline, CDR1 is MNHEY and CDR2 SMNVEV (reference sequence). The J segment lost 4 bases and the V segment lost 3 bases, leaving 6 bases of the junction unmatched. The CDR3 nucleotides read TGTGCCAGCAGTTTCTCGCCGGGACTAGCGGGGTACGAGCAGTACTTC. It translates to CASSFSPGLAGYEQYF.

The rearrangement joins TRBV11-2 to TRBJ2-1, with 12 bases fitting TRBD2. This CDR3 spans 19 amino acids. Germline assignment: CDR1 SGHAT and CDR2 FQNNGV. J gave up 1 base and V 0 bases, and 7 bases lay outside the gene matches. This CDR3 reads CASSLDSSGRAGSYNEQFF. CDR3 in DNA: TGTGCCAGCAGCTTAGATTCTAGCGGGAGGGCCGGGTCCTACAATGAGCAGTTCTTC. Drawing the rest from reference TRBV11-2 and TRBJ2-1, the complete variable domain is EAGVAQSPRYKIIEKRQSVAFWCNPISGHATLYWYQQILGQGPKLLIQFQNNGVVDDSQLPKDRFSAERLKGVDSTLKIQPAKLEDSAVYLCASSLDSSGRAGSYNEQFFGPGTRLTVL.

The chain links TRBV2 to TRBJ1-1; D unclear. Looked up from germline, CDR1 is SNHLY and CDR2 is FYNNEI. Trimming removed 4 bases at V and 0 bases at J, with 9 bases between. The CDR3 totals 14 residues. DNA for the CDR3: TGTGCCAGCAGTGCAGAGAAGATGAACACTGAAGCTTTCTTT. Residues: CASSAEKMNTEAFF. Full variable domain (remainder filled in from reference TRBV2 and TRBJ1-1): EPEVTQTPSHQVTQMGQEVILRCVPISNHLYFYWYRQILGQKVEFLVSFYNNEISEKSEIFDDQFSVERPDGSNFTLKIRSTKLEDSAMYFCASSAEKMNTEAFFGQGTRLTVV.

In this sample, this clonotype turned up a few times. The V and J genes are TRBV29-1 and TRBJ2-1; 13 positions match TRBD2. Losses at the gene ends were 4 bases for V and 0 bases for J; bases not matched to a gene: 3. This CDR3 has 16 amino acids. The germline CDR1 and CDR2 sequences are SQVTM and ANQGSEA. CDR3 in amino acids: CSVVGLAGNSYNEQFF. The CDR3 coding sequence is TGCAGCGTTGTGGGACTAGCGGGGAACTCCTACAATGAGCAGTTCTTC.

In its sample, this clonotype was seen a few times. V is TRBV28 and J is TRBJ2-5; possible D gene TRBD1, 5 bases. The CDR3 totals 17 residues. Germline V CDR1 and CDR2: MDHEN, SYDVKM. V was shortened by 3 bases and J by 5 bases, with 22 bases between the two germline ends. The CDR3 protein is CASSFAGMLRSLETQYF. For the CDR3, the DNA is TGTGCCAGCAGTTTTGCAGGGATGCTGCGGTCCTTGGAGACCCAGTACTTC.

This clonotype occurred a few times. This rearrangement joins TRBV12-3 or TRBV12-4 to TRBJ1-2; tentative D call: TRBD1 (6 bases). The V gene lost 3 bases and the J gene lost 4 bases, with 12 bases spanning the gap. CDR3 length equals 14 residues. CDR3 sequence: CASSLGAVSYGYTF. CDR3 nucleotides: TGTGCCAGCAGTTTGGGGGCCGTTAGCTATGGCTACACCTTC.

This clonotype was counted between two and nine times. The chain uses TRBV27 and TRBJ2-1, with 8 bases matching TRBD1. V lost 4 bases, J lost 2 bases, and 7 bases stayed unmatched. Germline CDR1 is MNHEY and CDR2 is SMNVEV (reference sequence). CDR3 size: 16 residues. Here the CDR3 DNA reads TGTGCCAGCAGTTCCCAGACAGGGGCCACCTACAATGAGCAGTTCTTC. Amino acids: CASSSQTGATYNEQFF.